The T cell receptor (beta chain) described here comes from a study of cytomegalovirus exposure and HLA in healthy donors. The CDR3 has 16 residues. V trimming: 6 bases; J trimming: 5 bases; junction bases outside the gene matches: 10. Germline CDR1 reads SNHLY; CDR2 reads FYNNEI. TCRdb's copy holds only in-frame clones and misses some; the assay was immunoSEQ multiplex PCR. The sample comprises 140,000 to 150,000 clones, 87% of which are singletons, and under 5% rests with the top ten. This TCR derives from a man aged 18 to 30 in good health and CMV-seropositive. The chain combines TRBV2 with TRBJ2-7; 13 nucleotides match TRBD2. Source material: PBMCs. The CDR3 protein is CASSSSGTSGDNEQYF. DNA for the CDR3: TGTGCCAGCAGCTCAAGCGGGACTAGCGGGGACAACGAGCAGTACTTC.